This entry concerns a single T cell receptor beta chain. V lost 4 bases and J lost 4; bases outside the gene matches: 4. CDR3 length: 12 residues. In germline, CDR1 is DFQATT, CDR2 SNEGSKA (reference sequence). MiXCR, applied by TCRdb to the RACE reads, yields one record per CDR3 protein. The sample yields just over 350,000 distinct CDR3 sequences, nearly 6.5% seen once. Time point here: patch test 2, 6 weeks after DPC sensitization. Described treatment: therapeutic diphenylcyclopropenone sensitization with weekly scalp DPC. This sample is drawn from a study of human T cells and chemical hapten exposure.

The V and J genes are TRBV20-1 and TRBJ2-7, with TRBD1 identical over 7 bases. The receptor comes from a woman between 18 and 29 years old with alopecia areata. Some clones in this sample may be carry-over from other donors' samples. Material: whole blood, obtained in connection with sensitization to the hapten diphenylcyclopropenone (DPC). CDR3 DNA sequence: TGCAGTGCTATCTGGGACAGATACGAGCAGTACTTC. It codes for CSAIWDRYEQYF.